This T cell receptor (beta chain) comes out of a study of shared clonotypes between healthy human individuals. General study points: Among donors, clonotype sharing was expected to be affected by sequencing depth. The study found roughly 5% of naive CD4 clonotypes shared across several donors. Sorted-subset sequencing, rarefaction showed, was incomplete despite large depth.

Losses at the gene ends were 5 bases for V and 4 bases for J; bases not matched to a gene: 6. Germline V gene lookup returns CDR1 MDHEN and CDR2 SYDVKM. CDR3 length: 14 residues. Details on this clone: Its antigen is not identified.

Profiled with immunoSEQ multiplex PCR; TCRdb holds only in-frame clones, not every one. The sample has more than 2,000,000 clones, around nine tenths seen once. This clonotype originated in a man between 18 and 29 years old in good health. V and J are TRBV28 and TRBJ1-2, with 8 bases aligning to TRBD1. Sequenced: naive CD4+ T cells sorted from blood. Subset in this sample: CD45RA+ positively selected. Here the CDR3 reads CASSPTGEIYGYTF. In DNA, the CDR3 is TGTGCCAGCAGTCCGACAGGGGAAATCTATGGCTACACCTTC.